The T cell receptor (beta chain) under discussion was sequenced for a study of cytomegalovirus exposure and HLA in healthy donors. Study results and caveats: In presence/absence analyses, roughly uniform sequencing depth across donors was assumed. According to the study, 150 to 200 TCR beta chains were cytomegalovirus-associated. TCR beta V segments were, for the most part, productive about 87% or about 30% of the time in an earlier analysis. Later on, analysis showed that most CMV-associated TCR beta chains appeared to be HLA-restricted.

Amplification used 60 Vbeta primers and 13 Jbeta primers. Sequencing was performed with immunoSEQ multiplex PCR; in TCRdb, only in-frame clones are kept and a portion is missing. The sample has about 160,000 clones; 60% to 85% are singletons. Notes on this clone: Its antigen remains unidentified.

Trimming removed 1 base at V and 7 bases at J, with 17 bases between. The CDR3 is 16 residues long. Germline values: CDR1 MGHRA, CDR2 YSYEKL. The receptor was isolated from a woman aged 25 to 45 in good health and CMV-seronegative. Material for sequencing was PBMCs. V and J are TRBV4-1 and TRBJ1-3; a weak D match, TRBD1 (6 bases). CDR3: CASSQAGQGIWNTIYF. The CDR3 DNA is TGCGCCAGCAGCCAAGCCGGGCAGGGGATTTGGAACACCATATATTTT.